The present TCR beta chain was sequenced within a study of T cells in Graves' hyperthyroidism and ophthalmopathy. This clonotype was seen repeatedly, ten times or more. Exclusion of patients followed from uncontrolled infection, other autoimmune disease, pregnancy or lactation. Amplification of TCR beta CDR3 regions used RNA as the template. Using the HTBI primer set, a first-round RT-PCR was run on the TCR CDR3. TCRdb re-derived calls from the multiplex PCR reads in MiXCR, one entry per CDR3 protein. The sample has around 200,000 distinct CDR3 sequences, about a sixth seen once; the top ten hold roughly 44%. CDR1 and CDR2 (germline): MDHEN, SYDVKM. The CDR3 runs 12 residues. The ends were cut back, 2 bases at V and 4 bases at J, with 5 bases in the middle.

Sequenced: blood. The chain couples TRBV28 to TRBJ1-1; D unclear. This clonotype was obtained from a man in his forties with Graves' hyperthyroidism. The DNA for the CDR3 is TGTGCCAGCAGTTTACTTCGCACTGAAGCTTTCTTT. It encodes CASSLLRTEAFF.